This T cell receptor beta chain was recorded in a study of CD8+CD57+ T cells in acquired aplastic anemia (dated by TCRdb to the late 2010s). With respect to the entire study: DNA extracted from sorted CD4+ and CD8+ cells had a mean of around 3 ug, with a range of 0.2 to 27.4 ug. An average of approximately 9.8 million reads for CD4+ cells and approximately 11 million reads for CD8+ cells was obtained from healthy donor samples. Study-wide conclusions, independent of this receptor: Some 31 CD8+ CDR3 sequences were shared between patients and controls but appeared highly expressed in patients and within their immunodominant clones. Between patients and healthy controls, no significant difference in CD8+ Simpson's diversity was found (P=0.060).

Details on this clonotype: Its antigen is still unknown. Base quality data are lacking; no much larger clone is found one base away.

Genomic DNA was used as template for profiling of TCR beta VDJ combinations and CDR3 sequences. An Illumina HiSeq 2000 was used for TCR repertoire sequencing. In the source study's methods: TRBV/TRBJ rearrangement plots, CDR3 size and DJ length profiles, and Simpson's diversity index were used to evaluate the repertoires. The most abundant DNA sequence in the deep sequencing data was taken as the immunodominant clone. CDR3 amino acid sequences were screened for sharing across subjects and compared with published repertoires and the VDJdb database. Using fastp trimming at Q25 and MiXCR clonotype assembly, TCRdb reanalyzed the public sequencing data and kept in-frame beta chains. Identical CDR3 protein sequences are pooled into one entry, listed with their most common genes and DNA. The V and J calls here are based on TCRdb, not the publication. Present in this sample are just over 400,000 distinct CDR3 sequences, just under 70% of which were seen just once. The ten largest account for approximately 4% of the sample.

The study deep-sequenced TCR repertoires of sorted CD4+ and CD8+ blood T cells from severe aplastic anemia patients and healthy subjects. Ficoll-Paque density gradient centrifugation was used to isolate peripheral blood mononuclear cells. CD4+ and CD8+ T cells were sorted by FACS or magnetic beads before DNA extraction. The junction carries 18 bases between V and J, which are trimmed by 5 bases and 8 bases respectively. Inclusive of the bounding cysteine and phenylalanine, the CDR3 is 14 residues long. Of all the DNA, just the CDR3 is kept, 42 bases in frame from base 1. CDR1 and CDR2 are drawn from the germline V gene: MGHRA, YSYEKL.

Sequenced sample: sorted CD4+, CD8+, or CD8+CD57+ T cells (not recorded which) from PBMCs. This sequence was found in a human donor in good health, serving as a control. The sequence joins TRBV4-1 to TRBJ1-1; the D gene cannot be named for sure. The CDR3 protein is CASSLAPGRTEAFF. In nucleotide form, the sequence is TGCGCCAGCAGCTTGGCTCCCGGGAGAACCGAAGCTTTCTTT.